The subject of this entry is one TCR beta chain. As originally analysed: Quantification of nucleated cells was approximated via reference gene primer amplification. The method was immunoSEQ multiplex PCR; TCRdb's version includes in-frame clones alone and lacks a portion of them. The D gene and trimming were derived from the DNA, and the V and J assignments and clone size from that table. Among just over 300,000 clones listed, roughly 87% were seen once. The sample is drawn from a study of blood T cell repertoires in COVID-19. Study context: Both acute and convalescent COVID-19 samples were obtained from the United States, Italy and Spain. Sources were T cells, B-cell-depleted T cells, or PBMCs; the material itself was cDNA or gDNA.

The sequenced sample was peripheral blood. The sequence derives from a man younger than 35 with active or convalescent COVID-19.

The CDR3 coding sequence is TGCAGTGCTAGTCGGGAGGGCCGTGAGACCGGGGAGCTGTTTTTT. Translating gives CSASREGRETGELFF. The V and J genes are TRBV20-1 and TRBJ2-2; the match to TRBD2 covers 8 bases. Germline assignment: CDR1 DFQATT and CDR2 SNEGSKA (reference sequence). This CDR3 is 15 amino acids long. V was pared by 3 bases and J by 5 bases, with 8 bases of the junction left unmatched.